A single sample gave rise to the 11 T cell receptor beta chains below, sequenced in a study of metastatic and nonmetastatic thyroid tumors. Prior to thyroid surgery, none of the patients had received any treatment. With MiXCR, TCRdb called clones anew from the PCR reads. The data contain about 49,000 clones, 4% to 5% of them seen just once; the ten biggest clones take up over 9%. The sample taken for sequencing was blood. The receptors were gathered from a female donor with papillary thyroid cancer or a benign thyroid nodule (not recorded which). Some clones in this sample may be carry-over from other donors' samples.

This chain uses TRBV12-3 or TRBV12-4 with TRBJ2-2; D is undetermined. V was pared by 4 bases and J by 4 bases, with 13 bases between. This CDR3 is 15 amino acids long. CDR3 nucleotide sequence: TGTGCCAGCAGTTACCAAACATGGGCCACCGGGGAGCTGTTTTTT. It encodes CASSYQTWATGELFF.

By share, this clone counts as medium-sized. The chain combines TRBV6-2 or TRBV6-3 with TRBJ1-2, with 7 bases fitting TRBD1. V lost 7 bases to trimming and J lost 3 bases; unmatched junction nucleotides: 5. The CDR3 length is 13 residues. Per the germline V gene, CDR1 is MNHEY and CDR2 is SVGEGT. The CDR3 DNA sequence: TGTGCCAGCATAGGGGGACAGCACTATGGCTACACCTTC. Its translation: CASIGGQHYGYTF.

This clone was counted ten times or more. V usage is TRBV20-1 and J usage is TRBJ2-7; D remains ambiguous. The CDR3 spans 12 residues. Trimming removed 5 bases at V and 7 bases at J, with 15 bases between. Germline V lookup: CDR1 DFQATT, CDR2 SNEGSKA (reference sequence). The CDR3 DNA sequence: TGCAGTGCTCAGCGTGCTCTACGTGAGCAGTACTTC. Its protein product is CSAQRALREQYF.

This clone has ten or more counts. This rearrangement joins TRBV5-1 to TRBJ2-1, with 11 bases fitting TRBD2. The V gene's germline CDR1 is SGHRS and CDR2 YFSETQ. Trimming cost V 0 bases and J 0 bases; bases outside gene matches: 5. CDR3 length: 18 amino acids. The CDR3 DNA follows: TGCGCCAGCAGCTTGGCCCGGGGACTAGCGGCCTCCTACAATGAGCAGTTCTTC. Translating it yields CASSLARGLAASYNEQFF.

This clone was counted between two and nine times. Other DNA variants within this sample encode the same CDR3. This chain joins TRBV20-1 and TRBJ2-3; D possibly corresponds to TRBD2 (5 bases). The CDR3 consists of 14 residues. Deletions cut 3 bases from V and 5 bases from J, with 15 bases between. Germline V lookup: CDR1 DFQATT, CDR2 SNEGSKA (reference sequence). In DNA, the CDR3 is TGCAGTGCTAGCCTAGCAGACCTGCGAGATACGCAGTATTTT. This translates into CSASLADLRDTQYF.

This clone was recorded many times. The chain is built from TRBV12-3 or TRBV12-4 and TRBJ1-1; no reliable D call. Trimming removed 1 base at V and 1 base at J, with 4 bases between. The CDR3 covers 13 residues. The chain's CDR3 is CASSLGENTEAFF. The CDR3 DNA reads TGTGCCAGCAGTTTAGGAGAGAACACTGAAGCTTTCTTT.

This clone appeared many times. The chain uses TRBV7-9 and TRBJ2-7; D perhaps matches TRBD2 (6 bases). Trimming removed 4 bases at V and 3 bases at J, with 16 bases between. Germline V gives CDR1 SEHNR, CDR2 FQNEAQ (reference sequence). This CDR3 comprises 15 residues. In DNA form, the CDR3 reads TGTGCCAGCAGCTCCCACTGGGACTCCATCTACGAGCAGTACTTC. Translation: CASSSHWDSIYEQYF.

This clone was seen many times. V usage is TRBV6-1 and J usage is TRBJ2-2; the D call may be TRBD1 or TRBD2 (7 bases each). Trimming cost V 8 bases and J 6 bases, with 25 bases left between them. From germline, CDR1 is MNHNS and CDR2 SASEGT. There are 17 residues in the CDR3. CDR3 in amino acids: CASDPGGETRGAGELFF. The CDR3 DNA reads as TGTGCCAGCGACCCAGGGGGGGAGACTAGGGGCGCCGGGGAGCTGTTTTTT.

This clone showed up many times. The junction departs from germline at one end; a sequencing error may be responsible. CDR3 sequence reads: CASSLGSSGRGEETQYF. Here the CDR3 DNA reads TGTGCTAGCAGCCTAGGTAGTAGCGGGAGAGGGGAAGAGACCCAGTACTTC. This chain connects TRBV7-7 to TRBJ2-5; 9 nucleotides line up with TRBD2. This CDR3 is built from 17 residues. Germline V gene lookup returns CDR1 SSHAT and CDR2 FNYEAQ (reference sequence).

This clone was observed many times. The chain recombines TRBV6-1 with TRBJ2-1; 9 bases fit TRBD2. CDR3 length: 15 residues. Germline lookup yields CDR1 MNHNS and CDR2 SASEGT. The ends lost 6 bases at V and 8 bases at J; junction bases unmatched: 11. The CDR3 protein is CASSLTSGPGHEQFF. Here the CDR3 DNA reads TGTGCCAGCAGCCTGACTAGCGGTCCGGGACATGAGCAGTTCTTC.

This clone has a handful of counts. The rearrangement joins TRBV11-2 to TRBJ2-7, with TRBD1 matching over 8 bases. V gave up 0 bases and J gave up 3 bases; unmatched junction bases: 4. This CDR3 is 15 amino acids long. Looked up from germline, CDR1 is SGHAT and CDR2 is FQNNGV. CDR3 bases: TGTGCCAGCAGCTTAGAGGACAGGGCATTCTACGAGCAGTACTTC. It codes for CASSLEDRAFYEQYF.